This TCR delta chain is from a study of gamma-delta T cells after stem cell transplantation. TCRdb ran CATT on the RT-PCR reads. The table has over a thousand delta-chain clones, less than 6% seen once. In this sample, this clone turned up a few times. TCRdb records a much larger clone's protein for this DNA, with a difference at residue 3 that likely arises from a read error; the protein given is the translation of the DNA. What was sequenced was gamma-delta T cells. This receptor was taken from a human donor. It is not recorded whose cells these are; they may come from a transplant donor.

The CDR3 DNA sequence: TGTGCTCCTGGGGAATACCGCTGGGGGATAATCGATAAACTCATCTTT. Translation: CAPGEYRWGIIDKLIF. The chain recombines TRDV1 with TRDJ1; TRDD3 matches at 10 bases. The CDR3 is made up of 16 amino acids. Per the germline V gene, CDR1 is TSWWSYY and CDR2 is QGS.